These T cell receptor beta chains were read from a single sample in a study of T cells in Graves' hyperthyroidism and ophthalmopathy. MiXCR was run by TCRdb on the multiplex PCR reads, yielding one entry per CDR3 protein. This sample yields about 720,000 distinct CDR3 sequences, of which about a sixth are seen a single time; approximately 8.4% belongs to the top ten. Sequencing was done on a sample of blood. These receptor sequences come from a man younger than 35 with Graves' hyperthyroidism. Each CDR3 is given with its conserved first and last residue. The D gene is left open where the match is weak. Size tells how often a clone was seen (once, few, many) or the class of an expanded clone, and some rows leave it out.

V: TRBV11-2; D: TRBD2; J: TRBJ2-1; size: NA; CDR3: CASSLFGRAIGGEQFF; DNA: TGTGCCAGCAGCTTATTTGGTAGGGCCATCGGGGGGGAGCAGTTCTTC
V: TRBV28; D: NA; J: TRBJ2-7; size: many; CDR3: CASTLKGRAQYF; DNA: TGTGCCAGCACGCTGAAGGGTAGGGCGCAGTACTTC
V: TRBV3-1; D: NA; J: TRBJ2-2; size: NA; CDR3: CASSQGLPPAWELFF; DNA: TGTGCCAGCAGCCAGGGACTCCCTCCGGCCTGGGAGCTGTTTTTT
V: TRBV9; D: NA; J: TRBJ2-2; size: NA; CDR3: CASSGSGIKWGTGELFF; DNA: TGTGCCAGCAGCGGTAGCGGAATCAAGTGGGGCACCGGGGAGCTGTTTTTT
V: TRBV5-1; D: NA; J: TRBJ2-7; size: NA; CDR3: CASSPGQSEQYF; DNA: TGCGCCAGCAGCCCCGGACAGAGTGAGCAGTACTTC
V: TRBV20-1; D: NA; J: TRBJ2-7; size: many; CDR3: CSARGELGTHEQYF; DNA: TGCAGTGCTAGAGGGGAGTTGGGGACCCACGAGCAGTACTTC
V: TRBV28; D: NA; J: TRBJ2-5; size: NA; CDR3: CASSFSNKETQYF; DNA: TGTGCCAGCAGTTTCTCCAACAAAGAGACCCAGTACTTC
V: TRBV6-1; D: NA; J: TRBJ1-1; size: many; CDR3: CASRRGRSTEAFF; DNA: TGTGCCAGCAGACGAGGGAGATCCACTGAAGCTTTCTTT
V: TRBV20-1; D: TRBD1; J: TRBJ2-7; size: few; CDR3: CSAPDRTGSSYEQYF; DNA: TGCAGTGCGCCCGACAGGACAGGGTCCTCCTACGAGCAGTACTTC
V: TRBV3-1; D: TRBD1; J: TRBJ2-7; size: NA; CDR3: CASSLSDRGLLDEQYF; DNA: TGTGCCAGCAGCCTTTCGGACAGGGGACTCCTGGACGAGCAGTACTTC
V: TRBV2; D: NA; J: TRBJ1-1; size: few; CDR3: CASTLGGVGEAFF; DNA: TGTGCCAGCACGTTAGGGGGGGTTGGTGAAGCTTTCTTT
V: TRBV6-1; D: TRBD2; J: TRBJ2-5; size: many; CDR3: CASSDGLAGGETQYF; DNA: TGTGCCAGCAGTGACGGACTAGCGGGAGGAGAGACCCAGTACTTC
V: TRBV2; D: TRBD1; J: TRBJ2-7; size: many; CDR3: CASSSGGTLSYEQYF; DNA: TGTGCCAGCAGTTCAGGGGGCACCCTCTCCTACGAGCAGTACTTC
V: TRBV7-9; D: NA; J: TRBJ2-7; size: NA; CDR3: CASNFPGQIYEQYF; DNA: TGTGCCAGCAACTTTCCGGGACAAATCTACGAGCAGTACTTC
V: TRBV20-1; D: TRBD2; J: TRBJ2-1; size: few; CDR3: CSASFSGLAGRTSYNEQFF; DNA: TGCAGTGCCTCTTTTTCGGGACTAGCGGGGCGAACATCCTACAATGAGCAGTTCTTC
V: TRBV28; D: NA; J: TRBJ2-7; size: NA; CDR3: CASSTGESSYEQYF; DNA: TGTGCCAGCAGTACGGGGGAAAGCTCCTACGAGCAGTACTTC
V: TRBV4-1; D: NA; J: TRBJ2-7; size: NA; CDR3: CASSQDSRGWGEQYF; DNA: TGCGCCAGCAGCCAAGATTCAAGGGGCTGGGGCGAGCAGTACTTC
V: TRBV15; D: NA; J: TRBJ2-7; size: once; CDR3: CATSRLAQTYEQYF; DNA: TGTGCCACCAGCAGACTAGCCCAAACCTACGAGCAGTACTTC
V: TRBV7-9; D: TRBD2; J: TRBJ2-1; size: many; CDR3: CASSLPGLAMSQFF; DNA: TGTGCCAGCAGCTTACCGGGACTAGCGATGTCGCAGTTCTTC
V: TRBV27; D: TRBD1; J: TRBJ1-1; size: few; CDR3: CASSLRQGSRTEAFF; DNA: TGTGCCAGCAGTCTACGACAGGGTAGCAGGACTGAAGCTTTCTTT
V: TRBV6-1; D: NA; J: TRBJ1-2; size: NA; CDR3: CASSLGPHYYGYTF; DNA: TGTGCCAGCAGCCTCGGACCTCACTACTATGGCTACACCTTC
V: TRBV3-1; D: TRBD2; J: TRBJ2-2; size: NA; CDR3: CASSRGGASRSGELFF; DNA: TGTGCCAGCAGCCGCGGGGGGGCTAGCAGAAGCGGGGAGCTGTTTTTT
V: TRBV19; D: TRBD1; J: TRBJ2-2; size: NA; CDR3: CASSMYRGRPGELFF; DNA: TGTGCCAGTAGTATGTACAGGGGGCGCCCCGGGGAGCTGTTTTTT
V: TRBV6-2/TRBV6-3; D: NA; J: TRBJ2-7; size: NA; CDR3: CAAARDFAYEQYF; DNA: TGTGCCGCCGCCCGGGACTTCGCCTACGAGCAGTACTTC
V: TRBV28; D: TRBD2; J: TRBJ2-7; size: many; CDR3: CASSLAGGSLVYEQYF; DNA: TGTGCCAGCAGCCTAGCGGGAGGCTCACTTGTGTACGAGCAGTACTTC
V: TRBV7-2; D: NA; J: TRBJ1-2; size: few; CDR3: CASSRGPNYGYTF; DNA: TGTGCCAGCAGCCGGGGTCCAAACTATGGCTACACCTTC
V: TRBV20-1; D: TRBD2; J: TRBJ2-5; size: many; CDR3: CSASGTSGRAWETQYF; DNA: TGCAGTGCCTCCGGGACTAGCGGGAGGGCGTGGGAGACCCAGTACTTC
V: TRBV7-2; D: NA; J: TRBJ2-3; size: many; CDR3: CASSLGSARDTQYF; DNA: TGTGCCAGCAGCTTAGGTTCGGCACGAGATACGCAGTATTTT
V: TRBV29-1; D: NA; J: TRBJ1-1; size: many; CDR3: CSVVTHGLETFF; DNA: TGCAGCGTTGTTACACATGGACTGGAAACTTTCTTT
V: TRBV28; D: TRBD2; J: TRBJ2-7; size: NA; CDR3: CASSSPAGRGYEQYF; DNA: TGTGCCAGCAGTTCCCCCGCGGGGAGGGGCTACGAGCAGTACTTC
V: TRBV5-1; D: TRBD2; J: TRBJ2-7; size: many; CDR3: CASSSSGRDEQYF; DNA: TGCGCCAGCAGCTCTAGCGGGAGAGACGAGCAGTACTTC
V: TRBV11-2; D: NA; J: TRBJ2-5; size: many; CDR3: CASSLGVGQETQYF; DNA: TGTGCCAGCAGCCTGGGGGTAGGGCAAGAGACCCAGTACTTC
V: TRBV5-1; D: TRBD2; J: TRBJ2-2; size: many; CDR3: CASSGLAGDTGELFF; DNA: TGCGCCAGCAGCGGGCTGGCGGGGGACACCGGGGAGCTGTTTTTT
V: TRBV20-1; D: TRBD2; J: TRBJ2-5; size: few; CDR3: CSARAPAGRETQYF; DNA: TGCAGTGCTAGGGCCCCAGCGGGGAGAGAGACCCAGTACTTC
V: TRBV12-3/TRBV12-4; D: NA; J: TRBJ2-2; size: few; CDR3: CASTLRGDSTGELFF; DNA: TGTGCCAGCACCCTTAGGGGGGACAGTACCGGGGAGCTGTTTTTT
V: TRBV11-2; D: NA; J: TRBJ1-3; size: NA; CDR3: CASSFWTLGSGNTIYF; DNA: TGTGCCAGCAGCTTCTGGACCCTAGGCTCTGGAAACACCATATATTTT
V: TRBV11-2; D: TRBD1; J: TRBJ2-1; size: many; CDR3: CASSSTGDRGDEQFF; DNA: TGTGCCAGCAGCTCGACCGGAGACAGGGGAGATGAGCAGTTCTTC
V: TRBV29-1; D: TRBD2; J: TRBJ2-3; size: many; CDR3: CSVERVAGDNTDTQYF; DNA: TGCAGCGTTGAAAGGGTAGCGGGAGATAACACAGATACGCAGTATTTT
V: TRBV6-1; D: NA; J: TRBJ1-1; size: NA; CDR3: CASSEQWGATEAFF; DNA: TGTGCCAGCAGTGAACAGTGGGGTGCCACTGAAGCTTTCTTT
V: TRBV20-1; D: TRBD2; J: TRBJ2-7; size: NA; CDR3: CSASGTSRYEQYF; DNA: TGCAGTGCCTCGGGGACTAGCAGGTACGAGCAGTACTTC